This T cell receptor (beta chain) appears in the sequencing data of a study of shared clonotypes between healthy human individuals. Study findings and constraints: Among several donors, 4.5% to 5.5% of naive CD4 clonotypes were found in common.

Remarks on this clone: Its target is not known.

V was pared by 10 bases and J by 2 bases, with 8 bases of the junction left unmatched. Per the germline V gene, CDR1 is MDHEN and CDR2 is SYDVKM. The CDR3 is made up of 14 amino acids. The protocol was immunoSEQ multiplex PCR, while the TCRdb copy is restricted to in-frame clones and leaves out a portion. Among some 2,500,000 clones listed, 92% were seen once. The clonotype was recovered from a young man in good health. Some clones in this sample may be carry-over from other donors' samples. The sample was naive CD4+ T cells from PBMCs. Subset given: CD45RA+ positively selected. This rearrangement joins TRBV28 to TRBJ2-7, with 10 positions matching TRBD1. CDR3 in DNA: TGTGCCACCCTTGCGACAGGGGGCGCCTACGAGCAGTACTTC. This gives the protein CATLATGGAYEQYF.